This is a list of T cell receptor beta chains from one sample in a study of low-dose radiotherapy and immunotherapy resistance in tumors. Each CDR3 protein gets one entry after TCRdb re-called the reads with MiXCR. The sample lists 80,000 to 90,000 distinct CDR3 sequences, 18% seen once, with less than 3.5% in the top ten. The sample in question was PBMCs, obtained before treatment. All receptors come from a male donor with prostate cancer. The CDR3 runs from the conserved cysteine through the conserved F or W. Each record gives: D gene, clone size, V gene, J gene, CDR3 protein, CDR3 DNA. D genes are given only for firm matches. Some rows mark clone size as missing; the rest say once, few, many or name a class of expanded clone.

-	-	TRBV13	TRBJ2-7	CASTSQGPYEQYF	TGTGCCAGCACGTCACAAGGACCCTACGAGCAGTACTTC
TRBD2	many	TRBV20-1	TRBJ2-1	CSATHKLRLAGAEEQFF	TGCAGTGCTACCCATAAACTGCGACTAGCGGGGGCTGAAGAGCAGTTCTTC
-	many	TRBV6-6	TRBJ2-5	CASLDGPGETQYF	TGTGCCAGCCTCGACGGGCCCGGGGAGACCCAGTACTTC
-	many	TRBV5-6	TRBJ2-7	CASSLGQSYEQYF	TGTGCCAGCAGCTTGGGTCAAAGCTACGAGCAGTACTTC
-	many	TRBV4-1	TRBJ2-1	CASSRGGEQFF	TGCGCCAGCAGCCGTGGGGGTGAGCAGTTCTTC
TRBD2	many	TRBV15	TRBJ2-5	CATSRREGTQYF	TGTGCCACCAGCAGACGGGAGGGGACCCAGTACTTC
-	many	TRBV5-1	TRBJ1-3	CASSLVPTGSGNTIYF	TGCGCCAGCAGCTTGGTCCCCACTGGATCTGGAAACACCATATATTTT
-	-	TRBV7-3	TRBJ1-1	CASSPNDMRVGTEAFF	TGTGCCAGCAGCCCTAATGACATGAGGGTGGGCACTGAAGCTTTCTTT
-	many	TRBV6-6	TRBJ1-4	CASSYPGVENEKLFF	TGTGCCAGCAGTTACCCGGGGGTGGAGAATGAAAAACTGTTTTTT
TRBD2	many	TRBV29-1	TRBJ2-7	CSFSAGGPYEQYF	TGCAGCTTTTCAGCGGGGGGACCTTACGAGCAGTACTTC
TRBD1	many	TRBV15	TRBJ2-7	CATSRVTGKDEQYF	TGTGCCACCAGCAGAGTGACAGGGAAGGACGAGCAGTACTTC
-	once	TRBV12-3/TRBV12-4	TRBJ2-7	CASSSGRGARSSYEQYF	TGTGCCAGCAGCAGCGGTAGGGGGGCCCGAAGCTCCTACGAGCAGTACTTC
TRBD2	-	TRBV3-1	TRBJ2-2	CASSQYVAGAATGELFF	TGTGCCAGCAGCCAGTACGTAGCGGGGGCCGCGACCGGGGAGCTGTTTTTT
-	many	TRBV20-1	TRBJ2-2	CSARDMTGTGELFF	TGCAGTGCTAGAGATATGACGGGAACCGGGGAGCTGTTTTTT
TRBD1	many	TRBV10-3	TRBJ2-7	CAISPRTGRDEQYF	TGTGCCATCAGTCCCAGGACAGGGCGGGACGAGCAGTACTTC
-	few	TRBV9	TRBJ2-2	CASSVYGELFF	TGTGCCAGCAGCGTTTACGGGGAGCTGTTTTTT
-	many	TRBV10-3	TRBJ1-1	CAIRADLGGTEAFF	TGTGCCATCAGAGCAGATTTGGGGGGCACTGAAGCTTTCTTT
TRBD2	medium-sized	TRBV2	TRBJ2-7	CASSDAGGTSGALVYEQYF	TGTGCCAGCAGTGATGCTGGAGGGACTAGCGGGGCCCTCGTATACGAGCAGTACTTC
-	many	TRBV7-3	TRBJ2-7	CASGVAGTYEQYF	TGTGCCAGCGGGGTTGCGGGTACCTACGAGCAGTACTTC
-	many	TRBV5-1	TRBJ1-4	CASTTRGARGEKLFF	TGCGCCAGCACCACAAGGGGGGCCCGGGGTGAAAAACTGTTTTTT
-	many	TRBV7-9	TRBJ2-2	CASRHLQGRWSGELFF	TGTGCCAGCAGACATCTACAGGGTCGATGGTCCGGGGAGCTGTTTTTT
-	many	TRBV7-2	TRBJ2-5	CASSLAVRETQYF	TGTGCCAGCAGCTTAGCCGTTCGGGAGACCCAGTACTTC
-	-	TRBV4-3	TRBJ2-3	CASTIGGRGPDTQYF	TGCGCCAGCACCATTGGGGGGCGAGGGCCAGATACGCAGTATTTT
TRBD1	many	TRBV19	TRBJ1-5	CASGTGLHQPQHF	TGTGCCAGTGGGACAGGACTCCATCAGCCCCAGCATTTT
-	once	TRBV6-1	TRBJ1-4	CASSEGRRGAPTNEKLFF	TGTGCCAGCAGTGAGGGGAGGAGGGGGGCACCAACTAATGAAAAACTGTTTTTT
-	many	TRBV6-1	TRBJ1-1	CAIAGVPMNTEAFF	TGTGCCATCGCGGGGGTCCCGATGAACACTGAAGCTTTCTTT
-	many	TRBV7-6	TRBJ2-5	CASSQNQETQYF	TGTGCCAGCAGTCAGAACCAAGAGACCCAGTACTTC
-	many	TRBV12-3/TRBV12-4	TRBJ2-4	CASSRQGAKNIQYF	TGTGCCAGCAGCCGTCAGGGCGCCAAAAACATTCAGTACTTC
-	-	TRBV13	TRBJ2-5	CASSFSNQETQYF	TGTGCCAGCAGCTTCAGTAACCAAGAGACCCAGTACTTC
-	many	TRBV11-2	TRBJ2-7	CASSLGVHEQYF	TGTGCCAGCAGCTTGGGGGTCCACGAGCAGTACTTC
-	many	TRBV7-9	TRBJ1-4	CASSLETGEKLFF	TGTGCCAGCAGCTTAGAGACAGGTGAAAAACTGTTTTTT
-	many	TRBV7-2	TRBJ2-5	CASSLALRKQYF	TGTGCCAGCAGCTTAGCGCTTCGTAAACAGTACTTC
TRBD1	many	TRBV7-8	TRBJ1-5	CASSLALDRGTSNQPQHF	TGTGCCAGCAGCTTAGCGCTGGACAGGGGTACGAGCAATCAGCCCCAGCATTTT
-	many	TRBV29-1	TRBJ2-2	CSVVGTAGTGELFF	TGCAGCGTTGTAGGGACCGCGGGCACCGGGGAGCTGTTTTTT
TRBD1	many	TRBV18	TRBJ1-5	CASSPPGTASRQPQHF	TGTGCCAGCTCACCCCCCGGGACAGCTTCCCGGCAGCCCCAGCATTTT
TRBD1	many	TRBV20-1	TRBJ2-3	CSAHPRDRGGVDTQYF	TGCAGTGCTCATCCTCGGGACAGGGGCGGAGTAGATACGCAGTATTTT
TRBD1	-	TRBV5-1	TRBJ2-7	CASSLAGTGRSYEQYF	TGCGCCAGCAGCTTGGCTGGGACAGGGCGCTCCTACGAGCAGTACTTC
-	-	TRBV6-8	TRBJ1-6	CASSYGGPNSPLHF	TGTGCCAGCAGTTACGGGGGGCCTAATTCACCCCTCCACTTT
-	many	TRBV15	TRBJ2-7	CATSRGWEPRGVYF	TGTGCCACCAGCAGAGGTTGGGAACCACGTGGGGTTTACTTC
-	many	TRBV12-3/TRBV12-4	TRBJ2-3	CASSYPFPGESTDTQYF	TGTGCCAGCAGTTACCCGTTTCCGGGGGAGAGCACAGATACGCAGTATTTT
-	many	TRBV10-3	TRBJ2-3	CAISGQRTSTDTQYF	TGTGCCATCAGTGGACAGCGGACTAGCACAGATACGCAGTATTTT
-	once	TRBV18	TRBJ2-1	CASSRTATAEQFF	TGTGCCAGCTCACGCACGGCGACAGCTGAGCAGTTCTTC
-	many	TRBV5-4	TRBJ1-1	CASSGGLGIITEAFF	TGTGCCAGCAGCGGGGGGCTGGGGATTATCACTGAAGCTTTCTTT
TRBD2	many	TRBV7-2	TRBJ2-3	CASSLWGGGMDTQYF	TGTGCCAGCAGCTTATGGGGCGGGGGGATGGATACGCAGTATTTT
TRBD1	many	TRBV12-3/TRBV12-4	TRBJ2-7	CASSSGQRYEQYF	TGTGCCAGCAGTTCGGGACAGCGCTACGAGCAGTACTTC